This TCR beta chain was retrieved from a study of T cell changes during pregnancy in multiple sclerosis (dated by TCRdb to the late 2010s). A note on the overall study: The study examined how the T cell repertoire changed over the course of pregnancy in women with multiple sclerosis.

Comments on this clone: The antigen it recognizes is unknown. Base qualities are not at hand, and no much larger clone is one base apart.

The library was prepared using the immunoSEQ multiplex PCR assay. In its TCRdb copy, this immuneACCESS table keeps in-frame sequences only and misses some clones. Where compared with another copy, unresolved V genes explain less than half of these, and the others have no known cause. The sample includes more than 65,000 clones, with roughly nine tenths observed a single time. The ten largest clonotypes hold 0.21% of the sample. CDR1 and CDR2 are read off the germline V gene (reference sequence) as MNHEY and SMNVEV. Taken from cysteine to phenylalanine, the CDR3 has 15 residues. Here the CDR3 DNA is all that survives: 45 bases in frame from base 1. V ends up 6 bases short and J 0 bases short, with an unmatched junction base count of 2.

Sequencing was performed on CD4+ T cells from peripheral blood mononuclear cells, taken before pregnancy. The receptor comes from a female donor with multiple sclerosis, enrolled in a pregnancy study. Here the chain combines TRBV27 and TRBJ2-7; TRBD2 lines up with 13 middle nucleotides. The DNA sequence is TGTGCCAGCAGAACTAGCGGGAGGGCCTCCTACGAGCAGTACTTC. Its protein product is CASRTSGRASYEQYF.